This record concerns one T cell receptor beta chain sequence. This clonotype came up many times. Its antigen is not yet known. Per-base quality was not reported, and no clone a single base away is much larger than it. From the germline V gene, CDR1 is SGHVS and CDR2 is FQNEAQ. Trimming removed 5 bases from V and 4 bases from J, leaving 20 bases between the germline ends. From the cysteine up to the phenylalanine, the CDR3 has a length of 16 residues. Here the CDR3 DNA is all that survives: 48 bases in frame from base 1. This sample stems from a study of immune characterization of retroperitoneal liposarcoma (dated by TCRdb to between 2018 and 2021). Preparation of the library involved PCR. The run used a NextSeq 500. TCRdb reran the public reads through fastp at Q25 and MiXCR, keeping productive beta chains. Every entry covers one CDR3 protein and lists the most common genes and DNA from its rows. The sample data list some 11,000 distinct CDR3 sequences, and 22% of these were observed just once. 8.9% of the sample goes to the ten largest clones.

Recombination joined TRBV7-8 with TRBJ1-1; a tentative D call is TRBD1 (6 bases match). The clonotype originates from a female donor with retroperitoneal liposarcoma. Sequenced material: blood. The encoded CDR3 is CASSHWDILKSTEAFF. The base sequence is TGTGCCAGCAGCCATTGGGACATACTGAAATCCACTGAAGCTTTCTTT.